The TCR beta chain under discussion was sequenced for a study of blood T cell repertoires in COVID-19. Study overall: Samples came from the United States, Italy and Spain, spanning acute and convalescent COVID-19. T cells, B-cell-depleted T cells, or PBMCs provided the cDNA or gDNA that served as material.

Looked up from germline, CDR1 is MNHEY and CDR2 is SMNVEV (reference sequence). CDR3 length: 19 amino acids. The junction had 13 bases not matched to a gene; V was cut back by 2 bases and J by 7 bases. Authors' data handling: Reference gene primer amplification gave estimated nucleated cell counts. Clones were read by immunoSEQ multiplex PCR, and TCRdb kept only the in-frame ones, dropping some. For V, J and clone size, that table is used; D and trimming come from the DNA. The sample consists of about 46,000 clones, 88% of them appearing once. The chain has TRBV27 and TRBJ2-1; 14 bases agree with TRBD2. The TCR comes from a man aged 50 or older with active COVID-19. The sequenced sample consisted of peripheral blood. The CDR3 reads CASSLRTGGTSGGLNEQFF. DNA of the CDR3: TGTGCCAGCAGTTTACGAACAGGGGGGACTAGCGGGGGCCTTAATGAGCAGTTCTTC.